The clone carrying this T cell receptor beta chain was found a few times. Its target is unknown. The data derive from a study of vaccination and CD4 T cells after COVID-19. Study at large: Ranging from 14 to 241, the interval between dose two and post-vaccine sampling had a median of about 72 days.

The Oncomine TCR Beta short-read assay generated sequence data from the DNA of cultured CD4+ T cells. Genomic DNA extraction was carried out from cultured CD4+ T cells. TCRdb re-called the PCR reads with MiXCR, one entry per CDR3 protein. This sample yields roughly 16,000 distinct CDR3 sequences, of which roughly 31% are seen a single time; around a sixth belongs to the top ten. CDR3 size: 16 residues. The germline V gene has CDR1 MNHNS and CDR2 SASEGT. The germline V and J ends were trimmed by 7 bases and 1 base, with 19 bases remaining between them. Stated treatment: approximately 10-day PBMC culture with coronavirus spike peptide pools or control peptides (ViraFEST assay). Expanded clonotypes were found by TCR sequencing after peptide-pool stimulation (ViraFEST). The culture of under 2.5 million PBMCs per well included approximately 10 IU/ml IL-2 and approximately 9.2 ug/ml peptide pools.

Sequenced: cultured CD4+ T cells from blood. This sequence was found in a human donor with COVID-19. The chain couples TRBV6-1 to TRBJ1-2; weak D call: TRBD1 (6 bases). Here the CDR3 reads CASTPLTGTLNYGYTF. In nucleotides, the CDR3 is TGTGCCAGCACTCCTCTGACCGGGACACTTAACTATGGCTACACCTTC.